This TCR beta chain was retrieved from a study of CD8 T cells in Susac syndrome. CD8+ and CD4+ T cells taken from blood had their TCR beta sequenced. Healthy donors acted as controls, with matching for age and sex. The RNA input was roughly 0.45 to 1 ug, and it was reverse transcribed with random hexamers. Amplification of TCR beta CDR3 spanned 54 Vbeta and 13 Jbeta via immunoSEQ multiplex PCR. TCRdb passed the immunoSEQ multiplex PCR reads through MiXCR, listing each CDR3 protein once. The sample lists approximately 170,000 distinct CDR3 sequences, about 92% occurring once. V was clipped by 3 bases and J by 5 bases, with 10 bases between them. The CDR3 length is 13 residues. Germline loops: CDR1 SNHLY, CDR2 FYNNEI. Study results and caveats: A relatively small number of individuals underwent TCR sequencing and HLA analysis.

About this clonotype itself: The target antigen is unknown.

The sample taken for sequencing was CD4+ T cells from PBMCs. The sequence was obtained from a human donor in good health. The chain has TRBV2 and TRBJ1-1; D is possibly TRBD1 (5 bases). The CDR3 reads CASSDREGTEAFF. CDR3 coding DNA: TGTGCCAGCAGTGACAGGGAGGGGACTGAAGCTTTCTTT.